This T cell receptor beta chain was recovered during a study of T cell responses to AZD1222 COVID-19 vaccine (TCRdb year 2021). Regarding the study in general: AZD1222 recipients given second doses at about 4 weeks or at about 12 weeks were pooled, since spike-specific TCR depth and breadth were not found to differ between the two schedules. TCR sequencing covered over 230 trial participants: roughly 200 given two doses of AZD1222 and approximately 25 given two doses of MenACWY control vaccine. Trial participants were enrolled into age subgroups of 18-55, 56-69 and 70-plus years, which contained 148, 28 and 57 TCR-sequenced participants, respectively.

Regarding this clone: Its antigen is still unknown. The record has no base qualities; no much larger clone is one base away.

Findings and caveats that apply to the study as a whole: Because no day 14 peak-response samples were available, the repertoires could be characterized only after the peak T cell response. After two AZD1222 doses, both the breadth and the depth of spike-specific TCRs were significantly higher than at day 0 and than in MenACWY recipients. In the small 56-69-year group, the increase in depth fell short of significance, most likely because of low power. Participants were mostly white British, with more females than males. The authors suggested clonal diversity may have been underestimated. The whole spike protein was spanned by vaccine-associated CD4 TCRs, and dominant responses were seen in regions 160-218 and 743-854. Reportedly, almost half of the unique spike-specific TCRs recognized epitopes lying outside the regions that are mutated in the B.1.351 and B.1.1.7 variants. Conclusions about previously exposed vaccinees were limited because only a handful of AZD1222 recipients were SARS-CoV-2 seropositive at baseline.

The CDR3 regions of human TCRbeta chains were analyzed by immunosequencing. The study's processing was this. Repertoire TCRs were matched against a reference library of SARS-CoV-2-specific TCRs generated with the MIRA antigen-specificity platform. Breadth was defined as the fraction of unique TCRs that were SARS-CoV-2-associated, and depth was defined as the fraction of total T cells that were SARS-CoV-2-associated. Using the MIRA data, each spike-specific TCR was assigned both to the spike region to which the TCR was reactive and to a CD4 or CD8 class. Log10-transformed breadth and depth values were compared by one-way ANOVA with Sidak's multiple comparisons tests. Here the immuneACCESS table is served through TCRdb, limited to in-frame sequences with V and J called. Missing clones are a known gap in these copies; in checked studies unresolved V genes cover under half, and the rest lacks a known reason. D and trimming come from the DNA, and the V and J calls and clone size come from that table. The sample table holds fewer than 180,000 clones, of which 85% to 95% were seen once. Together, the top ten hold around 1.3% of the sample.

According to the study, the label for this sample's time point signals: baseline before first vaccination. Samples from vaccinated people were obtained from the UK trials COV001 and COV002, which included a single-blind randomized controlled phase 2/3 trial of AZD1222 (ChAdOx1 nCoV-19) in healthy adults. For TCRbeta chain sequencing, PBMC samples were collected from trial participants at day 0 and at day 28 after the second dose. V and J are truncated by 8 bases and 2 bases respectively, leaving an intervening sequence of 16 bases. The germline V gene (reference sequence) provides CDR1 LNHDA and CDR2 SQIVND. The CDR3 spans 15 residues, from the cysteine through the phenylalanine. CDR3 DNA is the only sequence kept; it has 45 bases, read in frame from the first base.

The specimen was peripheral blood, collected on day 0 of AZD1222 vaccination. This receptor was taken from an adult in good health. Recombination connected TRBV19 to TRBJ1-5, with an unclear D gene assignment. Here the CDR3 is given as CASGATGAGNQPQHF. The sequenced DNA: TGTGCCAGTGGCGCGACCGGAGCCGGCAATCAGCCCCAGCATTTT.